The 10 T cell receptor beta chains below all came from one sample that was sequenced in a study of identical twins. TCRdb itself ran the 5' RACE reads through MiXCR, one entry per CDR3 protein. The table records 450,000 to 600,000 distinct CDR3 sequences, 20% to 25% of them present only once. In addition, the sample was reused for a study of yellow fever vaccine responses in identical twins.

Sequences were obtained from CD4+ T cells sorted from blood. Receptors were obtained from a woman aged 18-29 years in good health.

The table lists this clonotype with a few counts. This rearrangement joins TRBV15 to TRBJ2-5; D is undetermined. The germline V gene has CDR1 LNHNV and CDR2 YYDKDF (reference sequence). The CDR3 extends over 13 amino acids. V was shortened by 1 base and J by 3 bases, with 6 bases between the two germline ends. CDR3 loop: CATSRGQEETQYF. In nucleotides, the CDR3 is TGTGCCACCAGCAGAGGCCAAGAAGAGACCCAGTACTTC.

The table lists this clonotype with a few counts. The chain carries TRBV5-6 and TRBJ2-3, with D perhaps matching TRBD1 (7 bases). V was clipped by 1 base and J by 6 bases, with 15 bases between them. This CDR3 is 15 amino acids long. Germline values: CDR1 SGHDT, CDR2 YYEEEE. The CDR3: CASSLPQGGEDTQYF. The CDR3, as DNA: TGTGCCAGCAGCTTGCCCCAGGGGGGCGAGGATACGCAGTATTTT.

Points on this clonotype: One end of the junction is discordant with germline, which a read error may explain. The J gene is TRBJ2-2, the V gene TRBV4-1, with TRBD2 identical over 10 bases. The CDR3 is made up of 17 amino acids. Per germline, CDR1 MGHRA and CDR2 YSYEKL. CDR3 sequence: CASSQAGAGGNPGELFF. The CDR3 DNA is TGCGCCAGCAGCCAAGCTGGAGCGGGGGGGAACCCCGGGGAGCTGTTTTTT.

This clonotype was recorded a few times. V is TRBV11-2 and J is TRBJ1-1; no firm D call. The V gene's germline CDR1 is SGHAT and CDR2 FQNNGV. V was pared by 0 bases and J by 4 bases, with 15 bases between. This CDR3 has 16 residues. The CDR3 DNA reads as TGTGCCAGCAGCTTAGATCGAGGTCCTTCAAGCACTGAAGCTTTCTTT. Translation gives CASSLDRGPSSTEAFF.

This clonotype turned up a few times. The CDR3 sequence: CASSQDLDRGSPLHF. Written as DNA, the CDR3 is TGTGCCAGCAGCCAAGATTTGGACAGGGGTTCACCCCTCCACTTT. The chain combines TRBV3-1 with TRBJ1-6; TRBD1 matches at 9 bases. Germline trimming cut 0 bases from V and 9 bases from J; bases unmatched to any gene: 3. The CDR3 length is 15 residues. Germline V gives CDR1 LGHDT, CDR2 YNNKEL (reference sequence).

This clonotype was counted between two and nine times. The DNA for the CDR3 is TGTGCCAGCAGCCCCCGAGGGGCCTACACAGATACGCAGTATTTT. The encoded protein is CASSPRGAYTDTQYF. The chain joins TRBV11-2 to TRBJ2-3; D possibly uses TRBD1 or TRBD2 (5 bases each). CDR1 is SGHAT, CDR2 FQNNGV, per germline. The CDR3 has 15 residues. Deletions cut 5 bases from V and 2 bases from J, with 14 bases between. Supplemented by reference TRBV11-2 and TRBJ2-3, the full variable domain reads EAGVAQSPRYKIIEKRQSVAFWCNPISGHATLYWYQQILGQGPKLLIQFQNNGVVDDSQLPKDRFSAERLKGVDSTLKIQPAKLEDSAVYLCASSPRGAYTDTQYFGPGTRLTVL.

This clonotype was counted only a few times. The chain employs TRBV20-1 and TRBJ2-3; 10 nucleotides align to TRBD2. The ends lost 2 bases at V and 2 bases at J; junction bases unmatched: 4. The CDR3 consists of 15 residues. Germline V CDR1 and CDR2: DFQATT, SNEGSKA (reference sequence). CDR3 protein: CSARTAGGITDTQYF. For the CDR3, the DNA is TGCAGTGCTAGAACAGCGGGAGGGATCACAGATACGCAGTATTTT.

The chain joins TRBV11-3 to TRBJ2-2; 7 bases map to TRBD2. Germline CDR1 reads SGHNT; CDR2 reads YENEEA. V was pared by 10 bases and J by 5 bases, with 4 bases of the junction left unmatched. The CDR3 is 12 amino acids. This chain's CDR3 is CATRRGTGELFF. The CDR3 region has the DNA TGTGCCACCCGGCGGGGGACCGGGGAGCTGTTTTTT. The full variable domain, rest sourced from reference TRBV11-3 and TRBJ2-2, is EAGVVQSPRYKIIEKKQPVAFWCNPISGHNTLYWYLQNLGQGPELLIRYENEEAVDDSQLPKDRFSAERLKGVDSTLKIQPAELGDSAVYLCATRRGTGELFFGEGSRLTVL.

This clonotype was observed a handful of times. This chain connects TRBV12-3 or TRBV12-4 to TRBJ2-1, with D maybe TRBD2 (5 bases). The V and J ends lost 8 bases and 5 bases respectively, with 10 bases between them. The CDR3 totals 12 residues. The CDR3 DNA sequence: TGTGCCAGCCATCAGAGGGACAATGAGCAGTTCTTC. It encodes CASHQRDNEQFF.

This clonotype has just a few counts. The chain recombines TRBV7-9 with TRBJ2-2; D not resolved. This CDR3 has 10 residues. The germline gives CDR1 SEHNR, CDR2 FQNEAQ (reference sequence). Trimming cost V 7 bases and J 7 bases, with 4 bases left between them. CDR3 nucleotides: TGTGCCAGCACCTACGGGGAGCTGTTTTTT. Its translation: CASTYGELFF.